One sample yielded the 26 T cell receptor beta chains listed below, sequenced in a study of T cell responses to AZD1222 COVID-19 vaccine. Clones were read by immunoSEQ multiplex PCR, and TCRdb kept only the in-frame ones, dropping some. The sample contains 90,000 to 130,000 clones, around 90% of which appear only once. The sequencing here drew on peripheral blood, taken 28 days after the second AZD1222 dose. These receptors were obtained from an adult who received the AZD1222 COVID-19 vaccine.

This chain links TRBV5-1 with TRBJ2-3; TRBD1 is a possible D gene (6 bases). The CDR3 loop spans 15 amino acids. Trimming left V 2 bases short and J 4 bases short, with 14 bases between. Per the germline V gene, CDR1 is SGHRS and CDR2 is YFSETQ. Here the CDR3 reads CASSFAGQSPDTQYF. CDR3 nucleotides: TGCGCCAGCAGCTTCGCCGGACAGAGTCCAGATACGCAGTATTTT.

This clone has only one observation. This rearrangement joins TRBV7-9 to TRBJ1-4; TRBD1 is a possible D gene (5 bases). With 4 bases removed from V and 6 bases from J, the gap between germline ends came to 12 bases. The CDR3 has 14 residues. The V gene's germline CDR1 is SEHNR and CDR2 FQNEAQ (reference sequence). The CDR3 DNA reads TGTGCCAGCAGCTCAGGGCAGACGGATGAAAAACTGTTTTTT. Its translation: CASSSGQTDEKLFF.

The V and J genes are TRBV6-5 and TRBJ2-5; 9 bases map to TRBD2. CDR3 length: 16 residues. The ends lost 2 bases at V and 1 base at J; junction bases unmatched: 5. Germline V gene data show CDR1 as MNHEY and CDR2 as SVGAGI. The DNA for the CDR3 is TGTGCCAGCAGTTACCGGGCTAGCGGGGTCCAAGAGACCCAGTACTTC. The encoded protein is CASSYRASGVQETQYF.

The chain uses TRBV7-9 and TRBJ1-2, with TRBD1 matching over 9 bases. From germline, CDR1 is SEHNR and CDR2 FQNEAQ (reference sequence). V lost 3 bases, J lost 6 bases, and 2 bases stayed unmatched. The CDR3 is 13 residues long. CDR3 in DNA: TGTGCCAGCAGCTTCCGACAGGGGGATGGCTACACCTTC. Protein sequence: CASSFRQGDGYTF.

V gene TRBV19 combines with J gene TRBJ1-5; possibly TRBD1 for D (5 bases). From germline, CDR1 is LNHDA and CDR2 SQIVND (reference sequence). V gave up 6 bases and J gave up 7 bases, with 19 bases separating them. The CDR3 extends over 15 amino acids. Here the CDR3 DNA reads TGTGCCAGTAGCGCCAGACGGGGACCGATGCAGCCCCAGCATTTT. Residues: CASSARRGPMQPQHF.

The V gene is TRBV5-4, the J gene TRBJ1-6; D unresolved. V lost 4 bases to trimming and J lost 2 bases, with 10 bases between them. The CDR3 is made up of 15 amino acids. CDR1 is SGHNT and CDR2 is YYREEE in the germline V gene (reference sequence). CDR3 residues: CASSLGVPYNSPLHF. The CDR3 DNA reads TGTGCCAGCAGCCTCGGGGTTCCCTATAATTCACCCCTCCACTTT.

This chain joins TRBV18 and TRBJ1-5; 7 bases fit TRBD1. CDR1 and CDR2 from the germline V gene are KGHSH and LQKENI. This CDR3 region has 14 residues. The ends lost 3 bases at V and 7 bases at J; junction bases unmatched: 6. The CDR3 DNA reads TGTGCCAGCTCACCGGGACAGAGTGGGCAGCCCCAGCATTTT. Protein sequence: CASSPGQSGQPQHF.

The chain is built from TRBV7-8 and TRBJ1-2; 8 bases are a match to TRBD1. This CDR3 is built from 14 residues. Trimming at V came to 5 bases and at J to 6 bases, leaving 8 bases not matched to a gene. Germline V lookup: CDR1 SGHVS, CDR2 FQNEAQ. CDR3 nucleotide sequence: TGTGCCAGCAGCCGAAGGACAGGGAGCGATGGCTACACCTTC. It codes for CASSRRTGSDGYTF.

This clone showed up just once. The rearrangement joins TRBV6-5 to TRBJ2-1, with a weak D call TRBD1 (6 bases). Trimming stripped 7 bases from V and 1 base from J, with 11 bases between. Germline V gene data show CDR1 as MNHEY and CDR2 as SVGAGI. CDR3 length: 14 amino acids. The CDR3 region has the DNA TGTGCCAGCACCCAGACAGGTTCCTACAATGAGCAGTTCTTC. Protein sequence: CASTQTGSYNEQFF.

The V and J genes are TRBV28 and TRBJ2-3, with 8 bases that match TRBD1. From germline, CDR1 is MDHEN and CDR2 SYDVKM. This CDR3 comprises 14 residues. Losses at the gene ends were 6 bases for V and 3 bases for J; bases not matched to a gene: 5. CDR3 protein: CASRNQGATDTQYF. For the CDR3, the DNA is TGTGCCAGCAGGAATCAGGGGGCAACAGATACGCAGTATTTT.

The chain uses TRBV2 and TRBJ1-1; D is undetermined. V was shortened by 4 bases and J by 1 base, with 7 bases between the two germline ends. CDR3 length: 13 amino acids. The germline gives CDR1 SNHLY, CDR2 FYNNEI. CDR3 sequence (DNA): TGTGCCAGCAGTGGCAGGCAGAACACTGAAGCTTTCTTT. Residues: CASSGRQNTEAFF.

The count of this clone is one. CDR3 loop: CASSDVLAGGSNEQFF. The CDR3 DNA follows: TGTGCCAGCAGTGACGTACTAGCGGGAGGTAGTAATGAGCAGTTCTTC. The chain has TRBV6-1 and TRBJ2-1; 12 nucleotides agree with TRBD2. This CDR3 region has 16 residues. Germline loops: CDR1 MNHNS, CDR2 SASEGT. Trimming cost V 3 bases and J 7 bases; bases outside gene matches: 7.

This rearrangement joins TRBV10-1 to TRBJ2-5; weak D call: TRBD2 (6 bases). V was pared by 3 bases and J by 2 bases, with 10 bases between. Germline V lookup: CDR1 WNHNN, CDR2 SYGVQD (reference sequence). The CDR3 runs 14 residues. The CDR3: CASSEGGWQETQYF. The CDR3, as DNA: TGCGCCAGCAGTGAAGGAGGGTGGCAAGAGACCCAGTACTTC.

The chain is built from TRBV6-5 and TRBJ1-1; D uncertain. V lost 2 bases to trimming and J lost 10 bases, with 14 bases between them. The germline V gene encodes CDR1 MNHEY and CDR2 SVGAGI. There are 13 residues in the CDR3. CDR3 region: CASSYEDGLGAFF. Written as DNA, the CDR3 is TGTGCCAGCAGTTACGAGGACGGCCTCGGAGCTTTCTTT.

This chain joins TRBV11-2 and TRBJ1-5; 7 nucleotides align to TRBD1. The CDR3 consists of 13 residues. Germline CDR1 is SGHAT and CDR2 is FQNNGV. The trim removed 3 bases at V and 7 bases at J, leaving 3 bases unmatched. DNA for the CDR3: TGTGCCAGCAGCTTGCAGGGGGGCCAGCCCCAGCATTTT. This codes for CASSLQGGQPQHF. The entire variable domain, with the rest obtained from reference TRBV11-2 and TRBJ1-5, is as follows: EAGVAQSPRYKIIEKRQSVAFWCNPISGHATLYWYQQILGQGPKLLIQFQNNGVVDDSQLPKDRFSAERLKGVDSTLKIQPAKLEDSAVYLCASSLQGGQPQHFGDGTRLSIL.

J is TRBJ1-5 and V is TRBV7-8; 9 nucleotides agree with TRBD1. The CDR3 is made up of 19 amino acids. Germline CDR1 reads SGHVS; CDR2 reads FQNEAQ. The J segment lost 7 bases and the V segment lost 1 base, leaving 17 bases of the junction unmatched. This chain's CDR3 is CASSLGGLSGTGYGQPQHF. CDR3 nucleotides: TGTGCCAGCAGCTTAGGGGGGTTATCCGGGACAGGGTACGGCCAGCCCCAGCATTTT.

The chain couples TRBV9 to TRBJ2-1; 7 nucleotides agree with TRBD2. The CDR3 contains 15 residues. Germline assignment: CDR1 SGDLS and CDR2 YYNGEE. V trimming: 0 bases; J trimming: 4 bases; junction bases outside the gene matches: 4. CDR3 protein: CASSVGAGAYNEQFF. The CDR3 nucleotides read TGTGCCAGCAGCGTAGGTGCGGGAGCTTACAATGAGCAGTTCTTC.

This chain links TRBV10-1 with TRBJ1-2, with D possibly being TRBD1 (5 bases). Trimming shortened V by 8 bases and J by 2 bases, and 12 bases separated the two germline ends. The germline CDR1 and CDR2 sequences are WNHNN and SYGVQD (reference sequence). CDR3 length equals 13 residues. The CDR3: CASSSGTNYGYTF. In nucleotides, the CDR3 is TGCGCCAGCTCGTCGGGGACGAACTATGGCTACACCTTC.

This clone has just a few counts. The chain combines TRBV2 with TRBJ2-7; D is possibly TRBD2 (5 bases). The CDR3 contains 12 residues. The ends were cut back, 8 bases at V and 4 bases at J, with 12 bases in the middle. In germline, CDR1 is SNHLY, CDR2 FYNNEI. The CDR3 DNA follows: TGTGCCAGCGGTCGTTGGACTTACGAGCAGTACTTC. Protein product: CASGRWTYEQYF.

The V and J genes are TRBV28 and TRBJ2-4, with D possibly TRBD2 on 5 matching bases. This CDR3 has 19 residues. Looked up from germline, CDR1 is MDHEN and CDR2 is SYDVKM. V was pared by 5 bases and J by 0 bases, with 23 bases between. The CDR3 loop reads CASSPRSGLVAIAKNIQYF. The CDR3 DNA is TGTGCCAGCAGTCCTCGATCCGGGTTAGTAGCGATAGCCAAAAACATTCAGTACTTC.

CDR3 loop: CAISESILRWTEAFF. The DNA of the CDR3 is TGTGCCATCAGTGAGTCGATTCTCCGTTGGACTGAAGCTTTCTTT. This chain links TRBV10-3 with TRBJ1-1; D gene unclear. Germline loops: CDR1 ENHRY, CDR2 SYGVKD. Deletions cut 0 bases from V and 5 bases from J, with 13 bases between. This CDR3 has 15 amino acids.

V and J are TRBV5-1 and TRBJ2-3, with D possibly TRBD1 on 6 matching bases. The CDR3 has 14 residues. The V gene's germline CDR1 is SGHRS and CDR2 YFSETQ. The V end was cut by 2 bases, the J end by 4 bases, with 11 bases between. CDR3 in amino acids: CASSLRTDSDTQYF. The CDR3 bases are TGCGCCAGCAGCTTACGGACAGATTCAGATACGCAGTATTTT.

This chain uses TRBV27 with TRBJ1-6, with 10 bases lining up with TRBD1. Per germline, CDR1 MNHEY and CDR2 SMNVEV (reference sequence). The CDR3 is 16 amino acids. With 4 bases clipped from V and 8 bases from J, the junction kept 8 bases outside the gene matches. CDR3 bases: TGTGCCAGCAGTTCCGCCAGGACAGGGGGGGATTCACCCCTCCACTTT. Protein: CASSSARTGGDSPLHF.

The chain is built from TRBV5-1 and TRBJ2-3, with D maybe TRBD2 (6 bases). CDR3 length: 13 amino acids. V gave up 3 bases and J gave up 1 base, with 6 bases separating them. The V gene's germline CDR1 is SGHRS and CDR2 YFSETQ. The CDR3 DNA sequence: TGCGCCAGCAGCTCGGGAGGCACAGATACGCAGTATTTT. Translation gives CASSSGGTDTQYF. Drawing the rest from reference TRBV5-1 and TRBJ2-3, the complete variable domain is KAGVTQTPRYLIKTRGQQVTLSCSPISGHRSVSWYQQTPGQGLQFLFEYFSETQRNKGNFPGRFSGRQFSNSRSEMNVSTLELGDSALYLCASSSGGTDTQYFGPGTRLTVL.

This clone showed up just once. Here the CDR3 reads CASSFKAGLLNYGYTF. In DNA, the CDR3 is TGTGCCAGCAGTTTTAAGGCAGGGCTATTAAACTATGGCTACACCTTC. The rearrangement uses TRBV27 and TRBJ1-2; a possible D gene is TRBD1 (5 bases). Trimming cost V 3 bases and J 2 bases, with 16 bases left between them. CDR1 and CDR2 (germline): MNHEY, SMNVEV (reference sequence). CDR3 length: 16 residues.

This chain links TRBV28 with TRBJ1-4, with TRBD1 matching 12 bases. The germline CDR1 and CDR2 sequences are MDHEN and SYDVKM. The ends lost 3 bases at V and 3 bases at J; junction bases unmatched: 14. This CDR3 contains 20 residues. The CDR3 DNA sequence: TGTGCCAGCAGTTTTCTTCTCAGACCGGGACAGGGGGCTTCTAATGAAAAACTGTTTTTT. This codes for CASSFLLRPGQGASNEKLFF.